This T cell receptor beta chain was profiled in a study of T cell responses to AZD1222 COVID-19 vaccine. Clones were read by immunoSEQ multiplex PCR, and TCRdb kept only the in-frame ones, dropping some. The profile shows 100,000 to 120,000 clones, roughly 87% of them singletons. V lost 2 bases and J 3 bases, leaving 11 bases between the germline ends. This CDR3 has 14 amino acids. Germline V gives CDR1 MDHEN, CDR2 SYDVKM. The rearrangement uses TRBV28 and TRBJ2-7; no clear D gene. The clonotype originates from an adult in good health. The source material was peripheral blood, sampled on day 0 of MenACWY control vaccination. CDR3: CASSLRQEHYEQYF. The CDR3 region has the DNA TGTGCCAGCAGTTTAAGGCAGGAGCACTACGAGCAGTACTTC.